The 25 T cell receptor beta chains presented below share a single source sample, sequenced in a study of Ad26.COV2.S vaccination and SARS-CoV-2 variants. Libraries were prepared by immunoSEQ multiplex PCR; TCRdb keeps only in-frame clonotypes and omits some of them. The sample includes about 350,000 clones, about 86% of them seen just once. The treatment was: some 20 received Ad26.COV2.S at low or high dose, single or two shots; about 5 received placebo; per-sample allocation not given. Repertoires come from day 63 after the first vaccine or placebo injection. Sequenced here: peripheral blood, sampled in a trial of Ad26.COV2.S vaccine versus placebo. These receptors were collected from a person aged 18 to 65 who received the Ad26.COV2.S COVID-19 vaccine or a placebo.

The count of this clone is one. The genes are TRBV6-5 and TRBJ2-7; no firm D call. Trimming shortened V by 4 bases and J by 8 bases, and 9 bases separated the two germline ends. CDR1 MNHEY and CDR2 SVGAGI come from the germline V gene. The CDR3 runs to 11 residues. CDR3: CASSSLRKQYF. The CDR3 bases are TGTGCCAGCAGTTCTCTTCGGAAGCAGTACTTC.

The chain employs TRBV7-9 and TRBJ1-1; D is possibly TRBD1 (5 bases). CDR1 SEHNR and CDR2 FQNEAQ come from the germline V gene (reference sequence). CDR3 size: 13 residues. Trimming shortened V by 5 bases and J by 5 bases, and 12 bases separated the two germline ends. CDR3 sequence reads: CASSRWTNTEAFF. The DNA of the CDR3 is TGTGCCAGCAGCAGATGGACAAATACTGAAGCTTTCTTT.

The chain uses TRBV11-2 and TRBJ1-3, with a weak D call TRBD1 (6 bases). CDR3 length: 18 residues. Germline values: CDR1 SGHAT, CDR2 FQNNGV. V shed 1 base and J shed 1 base, with 17 bases lying between them. The CDR3 here is CASSLGRRGLRSGNTIYF. The CDR3, as DNA: TGTGCCAGCAGCTTAGGTCGGAGGGGGTTGAGGTCTGGAAACACCATATATTTT.

The rearrangement links TRBV5-1 to TRBJ2-5, with no clear D. V lost 0 bases, J lost 1 base, and 4 bases lay in between. Per the germline V gene, CDR1 is SGHRS and CDR2 is YFSETQ. CDR3 length equals 13 residues. The CDR3 loop is CASSLDTQETQYF. CDR3 in DNA: TGCGCCAGCAGCTTGGATACCCAAGAGACCCAGTACTTC.

CDR3 in DNA: TGTGCCAGCAGTATGAGCGGCCTTCCGAGAAGCGAGCAGTACTTC. It yields the protein CASSMSGLPRSEQYF. The rearrangement uses TRBV5-4 and TRBJ2-7, with D maybe TRBD2 (5 bases). V gave up 5 bases and J gave up 6 bases, with 21 bases separating them. This CDR3 contains 15 residues. Germline CDR1 reads SGHNT; CDR2 reads YYREEE (reference sequence).

In this sample, this clone turned up once. The chain has TRBV4-1 and TRBJ2-5; D ambiguous. Trimming shortened V by 1 base and J by 2 bases, and 23 bases separated the two germline ends. Germline V CDR1 and CDR2: MGHRA, YSYEKL. The CDR3 contains 19 residues. The CDR3 loop reads CASSQGIRQLGPTQETQYF. The CDR3 bases are TGCGCCAGCAGCCAAGGAATACGCCAGTTGGGCCCTACACAAGAGACCCAGTACTTC.

This chain joins TRBV9 and TRBJ1-3, with a possible D match to TRBD1 (5 bases). V was trimmed by 0 bases and J by 3 bases, leaving 7 bases between them. The germline V gene has CDR1 SGDLS and CDR2 YYNGEE. The CDR3 runs to 14 residues. CDR3 amino acids: CASSVETGGNTIYF. The CDR3 DNA follows: TGTGCCAGCAGCGTAGAAACAGGTGGAAACACCATATATTTT.

The rearrangement uses TRBV6-5 and TRBJ1-1; the D is unclear. This CDR3 is built from 14 residues. The germline V and J ends were trimmed by 0 bases and 8 bases, with 13 bases remaining between them. Germline V lookup: CDR1 MNHEY, CDR2 SVGAGI. The CDR3 DNA follows: TGTGCCAGCAGTTACTCGTCCGCACCTGCGGAAGCTTTCTTT. This translates into CASSYSSAPAEAFF.

V gene TRBV7-2 combines with J gene TRBJ2-1; 10 bases are shared with TRBD2. This CDR3 spans 14 amino acids. J gave up 8 bases and V 1 base, and 2 bases lay outside the gene matches. The germline CDR1 and CDR2 sequences are SGHTA and FQGNSA. Here the CDR3 DNA reads TGTGCCAGCAGCTTAGACAGCGGGGGGGATGAGCAGTTCTTC. It yields the protein CASSLDSGGDEQFF. Together with reference TRBV7-2 and TRBJ2-1, the CDR3 gives the full variable domain: GAGVSQSPSNKVTEKGKDVELRCDPISGHTALYWYRQSLGQGLEFLIYFQGNSAPDKSGLPSDRFSAERTGGSVSTLTIQRTQQEDSAVYLCASSLDSGGDEQFFGPGTRLTVL.

This clone was picked up many times. Written as DNA, the CDR3 is TGTGCCAGCAGCTATGGGGACCGAGCCTACGAGCAGTACTTC. Protein sequence: CASSYGDRAYEQYF. The genes are TRBV11-2 and TRBJ2-7; the D gene could be TRBD1 or TRBD2 (5 bases each). The germline V gene has CDR1 SGHAT and CDR2 FQNNGV. V lost 4 bases to trimming and J lost 2 bases, with 12 bases between them. The CDR3 has 14 amino acids. Supplemented by reference TRBV11-2 and TRBJ2-7, the full variable domain reads EAGVAQSPRYKIIEKRQSVAFWCNPISGHATLYWYQQILGQGPKLLIQFQNNGVVDDSQLPKDRFSAERLKGVDSTLKIQPAKLEDSAVYLCASSYGDRAYEQYFGPGTRLTVT.

This chain joins TRBV25-1 and TRBJ1-1; D uncertain. The CDR3 spans 14 residues. V lost 3 bases and J lost 4, with 12 bases in between. Germline CDR1 and CDR2: MGHDK and SYGVNS. Here the CDR3 DNA reads TGTGCCAGCAGTGACCCCTTTCGGACCACTGAAGCTTTCTTT. Its protein is CASSDPFRTTEAFF.

The chain has TRBV2 and TRBJ1-5, with 7 bases fitting TRBD1. The CDR3 has 16 amino acids. Unmatched junction bases numbered 15, after V lost 6 bases and J lost 7 bases. Germline V gene lookup returns CDR1 SNHLY and CDR2 FYNNEI. As DNA, the CDR3 is TGTGCCAGCAGACAATCTATGACAGGGAGAGACCAGCCCCAGCATTTT. It translates to CASRQSMTGRDQPQHF.

This clone was found a few times. The chain employs TRBV12-3 or TRBV12-4 and TRBJ1-5; D not certain. V was pared by 4 bases and J by 5 bases, with 9 bases between. This CDR3 has 13 amino acids. The CDR3: CASSSSRDQPQHF. CDR3 nucleotides: TGTGCCAGCAGTTCCAGCAGAGATCAGCCCCAGCATTTT.

The chain employs TRBV4-2 and TRBJ1-5; D gene ambiguous. The CDR3 length is 13 residues. Germline values: CDR1 LGHNA, CDR2 YNFKEQ. The V end was cut by 0 bases, the J end by 8 bases, with 8 bases between. As DNA, the CDR3 is TGTGCCAGCAGCCAAGAGTGGTGGGAGCCCCAGCATTTT. This encodes CASSQEWWEPQHF.

The V gene is TRBV7-2, the J gene TRBJ2-2, with D perhaps TRBD1 (5 bases). This CDR3 is built from 16 residues. V lost 5 bases and J 6 bases, leaving 19 bases between the germline ends. Germline V gene sequence: CDR1 SGHTA, CDR2 FQGNSA. In DNA form, the CDR3 reads TGTGCCAGCAGCCCCGTGGGTGGCAGGGCTGCCGGGGAGCTGTTTTTT. Protein product: CASSPVGGRAAGELFF.

This sequence joins TRBV30 and TRBJ1-3; D possibly corresponds to TRBD1 (6 bases). The V end lost 4 bases, the J end lost 4 bases, and 11 bases lay between the germline ends. Germline lookup yields CDR1 GTSNPN and CDR2 SVGIG (reference sequence). The CDR3 has 13 amino acids. CDR3 DNA: TGTGCCTGGAAATCAGGGGTAGGAAACACCATATATTTT. Encoded protein: CAWKSGVGNTIYF.

This clone showed up just once. This chain links TRBV30 with TRBJ1-3; D uncertain. This CDR3 region has 15 residues. The germline gives CDR1 GTSNPN, CDR2 SVGIG (reference sequence). V gave up 4 bases and J gave up 0 bases, with 13 bases separating them. The CDR3 sequence: CAWTHEGFSGNTIYF. The CDR3, as DNA: TGTGCCTGGACTCATGAGGGCTTCTCTGGAAACACCATATATTTT.

The J gene is TRBJ2-5, the V gene TRBV13, with D perhaps matching TRBD2 (6 bases). Germline CDR1 PRHDT, CDR2 FYEKMQ (reference sequence). The CDR3 loop spans 14 amino acids. V dropped 5 bases and J dropped 0 bases, with 10 bases sitting between them. The CDR3 DNA sequence: TGTGCCAGCAGCCCGTTAGCGGACCAAGAGACCCAGTACTTC. Protein: CASSPLADQETQYF. Filled out from reference TRBV13 and TRBJ2-5, the complete variable domain reads AAGVIQSPRHLIKEKRETATLKCYPIPRHDTVYWYQQGPGQDPQFLISFYEKMQSDKGSIPDRFSAQQFSDYHSELNMSSLELGDSALYFCASSPLADQETQYFGPGTRLLVL.

The J gene is TRBJ2-5, the V gene TRBV20-1, with a possible D match to TRBD2 (6 bases). Trimming removed 5 bases from V and 9 bases from J, with 13 bases in between. The CDR3 extends over 11 amino acids. Germline values: CDR1 DFQATT, CDR2 SNEGSKA (reference sequence). As DNA, the CDR3 is TGCAGTGCTCAGGTCGGGAGACCCCAGTACTTC. It encodes CSAQVGRPQYF.

The chain recombines TRBV28 with TRBJ1-2; D may be TRBD1 (5 bases). The CDR3 totals 12 residues. The V gene's germline CDR1 is MDHEN and CDR2 SYDVKM. V gave up 6 bases and J gave up 8 bases, with 13 bases separating them. CDR3 sequence: CASSPTSGGYTF. The CDR3 DNA reads as TGTGCCAGCAGCCCGACTTCAGGGGGCTACACCTTC.

The rearrangement joins TRBV24-1 to TRBJ1-1; D perhaps matches TRBD1 (5 bases). This CDR3 has 13 amino acids. Trimming left V 0 bases short and J 9 bases short, with 10 bases between. Germline V gene sequence: CDR1 KGHDR, CDR2 SFDVKD. The CDR3 loop reads CATSDLQGGKAFF. The CDR3 DNA sequence: TGTGCCACCAGTGATTTGCAGGGAGGGAAAGCTTTCTTT.

The chain links TRBV5-6 to TRBJ2-1, with D unresolved. The germline V gene has CDR1 SGHDT and CDR2 YYEEEE. The CDR3 covers 13 residues. V was trimmed by 0 bases and J by 7 bases, leaving 8 bases between them. In nucleotides, the CDR3 is TGTGCCAGCAGCTTGGGGGGTTGGAATGAGCAGTTCTTC. Protein product: CASSLGGWNEQFF.

This chain connects TRBV6-6 to TRBJ2-1; maybe TRBD1 (6 bases). Germline assignment: CDR1 MNHNY and CDR2 SVGAGI (reference sequence). CDR3 length equals 12 residues. The V gene lost 6 bases and the J gene lost 4 bases, with 7 bases spanning the gap. The CDR3 sequence is CASSQGYNEQFF. The CDR3 DNA reads TGTGCCAGCAGCCAGGGGTACAATGAGCAGTTCTTC.

Written as DNA, the CDR3 is TGTGCCAGCAGTTTACCGGGGGCAGGAATTGAACAGCAGTACTTC. This codes for CASSLPGAGIEQQYF. The chain joins TRBV28 to TRBJ2-7; D tentatively fits TRBD1 or TRBD2 (6 bases each). Trimming removed 2 bases from V and 8 bases from J, with 19 bases in between. This CDR3 is built from 15 residues. The germline V gene has CDR1 MDHEN and CDR2 SYDVKM.

This CDR3 is CASSPVLGGSFSDTQYF. As DNA, the CDR3 is TGTGCCAGCTCACCCGTACTTGGCGGGAGTTTCTCAGATACGCAGTATTTT. The chain is built from TRBV18 and TRBJ2-3, with TRBD2 matching over 7 bases. CDR3 length equals 17 residues. V gave up 3 bases and J gave up 4 bases; unmatched junction bases: 13. Germline-derived CDR1 and CDR2 are KGHSH and LQKENI.